This record looks at one T cell receptor beta chain sequence and its context. Its target is not known. The data stem from a study of T cell responses to AZD1222 COVID-19 vaccine. Study-level points and caveats: An increase in Spike-specific TCR breadth and depth was observed after two AZD1222 doses. Baseline serostatus was positive in only six AZD1222 recipients. Most donors were white British, females outnumbered males, and clonal diversity was possibly underestimated.

Clones were read by immunoSEQ multiplex PCR, and TCRdb kept only the in-frame ones, dropping some. In all, the sample yields under 150,000 clones. The CDR3 totals 15 residues. The germline V gene encodes CDR1 SQVTM and CDR2 ANQGSEA. The ends were cut back, 3 bases at V and 0 bases at J, with 14 bases in the middle. Input material: peripheral blood. This sequence originates from an adult in good health. The chain uses TRBV29-1 and TRBJ1-1; TRBD1 is a possible D gene (5 bases). CDR3 nucleotide sequence: TGCAGCGTTGATGAATCGGGGACTTTGAACACTGAAGCTTTCTTT. Amino acid sequence: CSVDESGTLNTEAFF.